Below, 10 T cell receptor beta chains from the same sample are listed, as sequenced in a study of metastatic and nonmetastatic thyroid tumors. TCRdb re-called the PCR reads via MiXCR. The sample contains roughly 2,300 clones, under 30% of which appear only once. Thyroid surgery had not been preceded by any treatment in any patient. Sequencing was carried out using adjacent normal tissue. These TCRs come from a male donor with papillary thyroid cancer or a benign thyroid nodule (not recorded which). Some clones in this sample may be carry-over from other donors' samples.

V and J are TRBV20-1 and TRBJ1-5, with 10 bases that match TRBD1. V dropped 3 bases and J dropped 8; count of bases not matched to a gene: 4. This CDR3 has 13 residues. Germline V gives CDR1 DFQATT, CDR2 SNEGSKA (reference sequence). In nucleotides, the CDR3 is TGCAGTGCTAGTTCGGGACAGGGGAAGCCCCAGCATTTT. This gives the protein CSASSGQGKPQHF.

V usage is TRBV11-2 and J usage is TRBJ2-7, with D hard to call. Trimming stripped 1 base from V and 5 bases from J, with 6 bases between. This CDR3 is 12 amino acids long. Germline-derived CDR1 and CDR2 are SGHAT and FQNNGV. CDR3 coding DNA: TGTGCCAGCAGCTTAGGAAGCCACGAGCAGTACTTC. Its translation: CASSLGSHEQYF.

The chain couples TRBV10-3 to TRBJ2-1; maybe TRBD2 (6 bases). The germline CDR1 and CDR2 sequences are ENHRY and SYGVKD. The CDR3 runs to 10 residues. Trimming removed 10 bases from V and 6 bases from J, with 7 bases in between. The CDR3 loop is CATGSNEQFF. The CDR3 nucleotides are TGTGCCACCGGGAGCAATGAGCAGTTCTTC.

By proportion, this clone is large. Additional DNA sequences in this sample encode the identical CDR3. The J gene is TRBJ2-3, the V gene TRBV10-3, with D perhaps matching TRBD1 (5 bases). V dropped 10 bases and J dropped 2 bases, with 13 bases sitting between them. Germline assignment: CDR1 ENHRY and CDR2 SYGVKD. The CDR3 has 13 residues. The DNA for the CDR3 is TGTGCCACCAGGGATCCGGTCACAGATACGCAGTATTTT. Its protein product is CATRDPVTDTQYF.

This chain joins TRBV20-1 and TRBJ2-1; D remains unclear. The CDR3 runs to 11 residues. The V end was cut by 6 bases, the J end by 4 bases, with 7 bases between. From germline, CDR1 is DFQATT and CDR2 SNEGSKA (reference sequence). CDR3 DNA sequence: TGCAGTGCGAGCAGTTACAATGAGCAGTTCTTC. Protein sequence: CSASSYNEQFF.

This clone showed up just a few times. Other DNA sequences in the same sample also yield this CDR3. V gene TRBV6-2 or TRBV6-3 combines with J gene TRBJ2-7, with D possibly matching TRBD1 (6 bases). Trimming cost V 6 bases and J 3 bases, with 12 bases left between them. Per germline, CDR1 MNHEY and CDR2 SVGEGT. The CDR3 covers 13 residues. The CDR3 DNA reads TGTGCCAGCAGCTACGGACAGATCTACGAGCAGTACTTC. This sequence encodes CASSYGQIYEQYF.

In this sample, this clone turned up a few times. CDR3 region: CASKSGEGLRNTEAFF. Here the CDR3 DNA reads TGTGCCAGCAAGTCAGGGGAAGGCCTAAGGAACACTGAAGCTTTCTTT. The chain links TRBV27 to TRBJ1-1, with a possible D match to TRBD1 (6 bases). CDR3 length equals 16 residues. Looked up from germline, CDR1 is MNHEY and CDR2 is SMNVEV (reference sequence). With 7 bases removed from V and 1 base from J, the gap between germline ends came to 19 bases.

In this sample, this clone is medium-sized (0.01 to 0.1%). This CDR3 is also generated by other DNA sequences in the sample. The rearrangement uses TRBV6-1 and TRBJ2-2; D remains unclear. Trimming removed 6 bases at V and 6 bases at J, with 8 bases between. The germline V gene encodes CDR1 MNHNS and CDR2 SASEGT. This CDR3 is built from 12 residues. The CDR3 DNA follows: TGTGCCAGCAGCTTAAACGCCGGGGAGCTGTTTTTT. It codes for CASSLNAGELFF.

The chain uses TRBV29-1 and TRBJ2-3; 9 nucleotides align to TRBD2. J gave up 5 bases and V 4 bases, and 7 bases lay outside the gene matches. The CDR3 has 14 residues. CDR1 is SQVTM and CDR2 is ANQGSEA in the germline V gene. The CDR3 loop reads CSVGRGGVIDTQYF. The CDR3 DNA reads TGCAGCGTTGGGCGGGGGGGGGTCATAGATACGCAGTATTTT.

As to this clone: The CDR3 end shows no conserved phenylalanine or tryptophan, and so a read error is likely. CDR3 coding DNA: TGTACCGGCTTTACCGCAACTAACGAAAAACTGTTTTCT. It yields the protein CTGFTATNEKLFS. The chain recombines TRBV30 with TRBJ1-4; D gene ambiguous. The CDR3 length is 13 residues. The germline gives CDR1 GTSNPN, CDR2 SVGIG (reference sequence).